This T cell receptor (beta chain) was retrieved from a study of T-cell reconstitution after alpha-beta-depleted transplantation in children. Using unique molecular identifiers, the investigators prepared the TCRbeta library. TCRdb fed the PCR reads into MiXCR, producing one record per CDR3 protein. This table holds roughly 400,000 distinct CDR3 sequences, roughly 20% found once. Between the trimmed V and J ends, which lost 10 bases and 1 base, there was a span of 10 bases. CDR1 MDHEN and CDR2 SYDVKM come from the germline V gene. The CDR3 loop spans 12 amino acids. The specimen comprised PBMCs from the stem cell graft donor, sampled from the stem cell graft. The V and J genes are TRBV28 and TRBJ2-5; no firm D call. The sequence was obtained from a human donor who donated a stem cell graft to a child with acute myeloid leukemia. The CDR3 DNA reads TGTGCCACAAGACGGATCCAAGAGACCCAGTACTTC. Its protein is CATRRIQETQYF.